A single sample is the source of the 27 T cell receptor beta chains below, sequenced in a study of T cells in Graves' hyperthyroidism and ophthalmopathy. TCR beta CDR3 region amplification was performed from RNA transcripts. TCR CDR3 underwent first-round RT-PCR with the HTBI primer set. TCRdb passed the multiplex PCR reads through MiXCR, listing each CDR3 protein once. The data contain 530,000 or so distinct CDR3 sequences, 17% of them seen just once; the ten biggest clones take up around 17%. The sample consisted of blood. The receptors shown here come from a young woman with Graves' ophthalmopathy.

This clonotype has a count of ten or more. The V call is TRBV5-6, the J call TRBJ1-1; D remains unclear. The CDR3 extends over 16 amino acids. Looked up from germline, CDR1 is SGHDT and CDR2 is YYEEEE. The V end was cut by 1 base, the J end by 0 bases, with 13 bases between. The CDR3 coding sequence is TGTGCCAGCAGCTTGTGGCGGGGAGACTTGAACACTGAAGCTTTCTTT. Amino acid sequence: CASSLWRGDLNTEAFF.

This clonotype showed up many times. The chain carries TRBV24-1 and TRBJ1-2, with D tentatively TRBD1 (5 bases). The CDR3 totals 16 residues. CDR1 KGHDR and CDR2 SFDVKD come from the germline V gene. V lost 1 base to trimming and J lost 4 bases, with 15 bases between them. DNA for the CDR3: TGTGCCACCAGTGATTTTGGTCAGGGCGGGCCCTATGGCTACACCTTC. Translating it yields CATSDFGQGGPYGYTF.

This clonotype was counted ten times or more. The V and J genes are TRBV12-3 or TRBV12-4 and TRBJ1-2; 7 bases fit TRBD1. The junction had 5 bases not matched to a gene; V was cut back by 0 bases and J by 4 bases. The CDR3 has 15 residues. CDR3 region: CASSLADRTGYGYTF. The CDR3 DNA reads as TGTGCCAGCAGTTTAGCGGACAGGACCGGCTATGGCTACACCTTC.

The V and J genes are TRBV2 and TRBJ2-3; 8 nucleotides agree with TRBD2. Germline V gene data show CDR1 as SNHLY and CDR2 as FYNNEI. V lost 6 bases, J lost 7 bases, and 9 bases stayed unmatched. The CDR3 spans 14 residues. CDR3 sequence reads: CASSPGLDPYTQYF. DNA for the CDR3: TGTGCCAGCAGCCCGGGACTAGATCCATATACGCAGTATTTT.

This clonotype was counted many times. The rearrangement links TRBV27 to TRBJ1-5, with a tentative D call TRBD1 (6 bases). CDR1 is MNHEY, CDR2 SMNVEV, per germline (reference sequence). CDR3 length: 14 amino acids. V lost 6 bases to trimming and J lost 0 bases, with 9 bases between them. CDR3 nucleotide sequence: TGTGCCAGCAGACCACAGGGTAGCAATCAGCCCCAGCATTTT. Translation gives CASRPQGSNQPQHF.

This clonotype was seen a few times. V gene TRBV4-2 combines with J gene TRBJ2-7; 10 nucleotides align to TRBD1. From germline, CDR1 is LGHNA and CDR2 YNFKEQ. The CDR3 covers 16 residues. V lost 5 bases and J lost 4; bases outside the gene matches: 11. CDR3 sequence reads: CASSLRQGAEVYEQYF. The CDR3 DNA reads TGTGCCAGCAGCTTGAGACAGGGGGCGGAGGTGTACGAGCAGTACTTC.

This clonotype has at least ten counts. This sequence joins TRBV20-1 and TRBJ1-1; weak D call: TRBD1 (5 bases). The CDR3 runs to 14 residues. CDR1 is DFQATT and CDR2 is SNEGSKA in the germline V gene (reference sequence). V lost 5 bases, J lost 1 base, and 14 bases lay in between. CDR3 amino acids: CSADSGWTNTEAFF. The CDR3 region has the DNA TGCAGTGCTGACTCAGGGTGGACGAACACTGAAGCTTTCTTT.

This clonotype has a count of ten or more. This chain joins TRBV15 and TRBJ2-5, with D tentatively TRBD2 (5 bases). V dropped 3 bases and J dropped 5 bases, with 10 bases sitting between them. The CDR3 is 13 residues long. Germline loops: CDR1 LNHNV, CDR2 YYDKDF (reference sequence). The CDR3 DNA follows: TGTGCCACCAGCAGCGGACTCCGGGAGACCCAGTACTTC. Its translation: CATSSGLRETQYF.

V gene TRBV3-1 combines with J gene TRBJ1-4; D perhaps matches TRBD1 (5 bases). The germline V gene encodes CDR1 LGHDT and CDR2 YNNKEL (reference sequence). CDR3 size: 16 residues. Deletions cut 1 base from V and 4 bases from J, with 13 bases between. CDR3 nucleotide sequence: TGTGCCAGCAGCCAAGCGGGGGGGGTGATTAATGAAAAACTGTTTTTT. Translated: CASSQAGGVINEKLFF.

This clonotype was seen at least ten times. The V call is TRBV11-3, the J call TRBJ2-1; perhaps D is TRBD1 or TRBD2 (5 bases each). CDR3 length equals 13 residues. V shed 6 bases and J shed 4 bases, with 10 bases lying between them. From germline, CDR1 is SGHNT and CDR2 YENEEA. CDR3 bases: TGTGCCAGCAGTTACGAGGGGTACAATGAGCAGTTCTTC. Amino acid sequence: CASSYEGYNEQFF.

At least ten counts were recorded for this clonotype. The chain joins TRBV20-1 to TRBJ2-7; maybe TRBD1 (5 bases). The CDR3 runs 14 residues. The germline CDR1 and CDR2 sequences are DFQATT and SNEGSKA (reference sequence). V dropped 5 bases and J dropped 1 base, with 15 bases sitting between them. The CDR3 sequence: CSAYDPGLSYEQYF. For the CDR3, the DNA is TGCAGTGCTTACGACCCAGGGTTGTCCTACGAGCAGTACTTC.

The chain combines TRBV12-3 or TRBV12-4 with TRBJ2-2; D remains unclear. CDR3 size: 15 residues. V lost 1 base and J lost 6, with 12 bases in between. CDR3 region: CASSLGVEEPGELFF. CDR3 in DNA: TGTGCCAGCAGTTTAGGAGTAGAAGAGCCCGGGGAGCTGTTTTTT.

This clonotype has at least ten counts. This chain uses TRBV9 with TRBJ2-5; D is unresolved. The V gene lost 4 bases and the J gene lost 4 bases, with 14 bases spanning the gap. CDR1 and CDR2 (germline): SGDLS, YYNGEE. The CDR3 loop spans 14 amino acids. CDR3 sequence (DNA): TGTGCCAGCAGCCCAATCCAGGAAGGAGAGACCCAGTACTTC. Translation: CASSPIQEGETQYF.

This clonotype was counted at least ten times. This sequence joins TRBV11-1 and TRBJ1-1; no firm D call. Per germline, CDR1 SGHAT and CDR2 FQDESV (reference sequence). This CDR3 has 14 residues. The V end was cut by 1 base, the J end by 0 bases, with 6 bases between. The CDR3 region has the DNA TGTGCCAGCAGCTTAGAGGCTCTGAACACTGAAGCTTTCTTT. The encoded protein is CASSLEALNTEAFF.

A note on this clonotype: This could be a read error, since a much larger clone is one nucleotide away. The CDR3 protein is CTSSLGRSNYGYTF. The CDR3 DNA reads TGTACCAGCAGCTTGGGCAGATCTAACTATGGCTACACCTTC. V gene TRBV5-6 combines with J gene TRBJ1-2; no reliable D call. The CDR3 runs 14 residues. Germline V gives CDR1 SGHDT, CDR2 YYEEEE.

This clonotype was counted at least ten times. The V and J genes are TRBV5-1 and TRBJ1-1, with 8 bases aligning to TRBD1. J lost 6 bases, V lost 0 bases, and 4 bases had no gene match. The length of the CDR3 is 14 residues. Germline V gene data show CDR1 as SGHRS and CDR2 as YFSETQ. CDR3 bases: TGCGCCAGCAGCTTGGGGACAGGGTTTCCTGAAGCTTTCTTT. Translating it yields CASSLGTGFPEAFF.

This clonotype came up a few times. The V gene is TRBV6-2 or TRBV6-3, the J gene TRBJ2-4; the match to TRBD1 covers 9 bases. Germline trimming cut 2 bases from V and 3 bases from J; bases unmatched to any gene: 5. Looked up from germline, CDR1 is MNHEY and CDR2 is SVGEGT. The CDR3 covers 16 residues. The CDR3 DNA reads as TGTGCCAGCAGTTACGGGACAGGGCTGGACAAAAACATTCAGTACTTC. It yields the protein CASSYGTGLDKNIQYF.

The chain has TRBV27 and TRBJ1-1, with 7 nucleotides matching TRBD1. With 4 bases clipped from V and 2 bases from J, the junction kept 4 bases outside the gene matches. CDR3 length: 14 residues. The V gene's germline CDR1 is MNHEY and CDR2 SMNVEV (reference sequence). The CDR3 DNA sequence: TGTGCCAGCAGTTGGCAAGGGGGCAACACTGAAGCTTTCTTT. As protein: CASSWQGGNTEAFF.

This clonotype was seen more than once but under ten times. This chain links TRBV12-3 or TRBV12-4 with TRBJ2-2; D possibly corresponds to TRBD2 (5 bases). Trimming took off 6 bases at V and 7 bases at J, with 9 bases between the two ends. This CDR3 region has 12 residues. In DNA form, the CDR3 reads TGTGCCAGCAGCCCCGAGGGCGGGGAGCTGTTTTTT. Protein: CASSPEGGELFF.

The chain uses TRBV4-1 and TRBJ2-5; 8 positions agree with TRBD2. CDR1 and CDR2 from the germline V gene are MGHRA and YSYEKL. The CDR3 has 18 residues. The J segment lost 2 bases and the V segment lost 0 bases, leaving 11 bases of the junction unmatched. The CDR3 here is CASSQEPPMVAGQETQYF. The CDR3, as DNA: TGCGCCAGCAGCCAAGAACCCCCCATGGTAGCGGGGCAAGAGACCCAGTACTTC.

This clonotype was seen at least ten times. The V gene is TRBV2, the J gene TRBJ1-1; tentatively, D is TRBD1 (5 bases). The CDR3 spans 13 residues. Trimming cost V 8 bases and J 5 bases, with 15 bases left between them. Germline values: CDR1 SNHLY, CDR2 FYNNEI. The CDR3 reads CASGIGGGTEAFF. The DNA for the CDR3 is TGTGCCAGCGGGATCGGGGGAGGGACTGAAGCTTTCTTT.

This clonotype showed up many times. The J gene is TRBJ2-1, the V gene TRBV5-5; 10 bases line up with TRBD2. In germline, CDR1 is SGHKS, CDR2 YYEKEE (reference sequence). The CDR3 loop spans 15 amino acids. Germline trimming cut 6 bases from V and 0 bases from J; bases unmatched to any gene: 3. The CDR3 loop is CASIPSGSSYNEQFF. In DNA form, the CDR3 reads TGTGCCAGCATCCCTAGCGGGAGCTCCTACAATGAGCAGTTCTTC.

This chain connects TRBV4-3 to TRBJ1-2; D perhaps matches TRBD1 (5 bases). The CDR3 has 15 residues. V was trimmed by 0 bases and J by 0 bases, leaving 8 bases between them. The germline V gene has CDR1 LGHNA and CDR2 YSLEER. The CDR3 protein is CASSQDLGPNYGYTF. DNA of the CDR3: TGCGCCAGCAGCCAAGATCTGGGACCTAACTATGGCTACACCTTC.

At least ten counts were recorded for this clonotype. The chain has TRBV7-2 and TRBJ2-1, with TRBD2 as a possible D gene (5 bases). The CDR3 has 17 residues. With 3 bases removed from V and 0 bases from J, the gap between germline ends came to 15 bases. Per the germline V gene, CDR1 is SGHTA and CDR2 is FQGNSA. CDR3 residues: CASSFGGSLSSYNEQFF. The CDR3 DNA sequence: TGTGCCAGCAGCTTCGGCGGGTCCCTGAGCTCCTACAATGAGCAGTTCTTC.

V gene TRBV7-8 combines with J gene TRBJ2-2, with no clear D. Trimming cost V 6 bases and J 3 bases, with 11 bases left between them. The CDR3 is 14 residues long. CDR1 is SGHVS, CDR2 FQNEAQ, per germline. The CDR3 loop is CASSKGGDTGELFF. CDR3 DNA: TGTGCCAGCAGTAAGGGTGGGGACACCGGGGAGCTGTTTTTT.

The chain is built from TRBV4-1 and TRBJ1-2; 7 bases are a match to TRBD1. CDR1 and CDR2 (germline): MGHRA, YSYEKL. The CDR3 totals 15 residues. The trim removed 2 bases at V and 3 bases at J, leaving 6 bases unmatched. CDR3 DNA sequence: TGCGCCAGCAGCCAACCGGGACAGACCGACTATGGCTACACCTTC. Translation gives CASSQPGQTDYGYTF.

The table lists this clonotype with many counts. The rearrangement joins TRBV20-1 to TRBJ1-3, with a weak D call TRBD1 (5 bases). CDR1 and CDR2 (germline): DFQATT, SNEGSKA (reference sequence). Trimming cost V 3 bases and J 3 bases, with 12 bases left between them. The CDR3 has 14 residues. The CDR3 here is CSASPGSSGNTIYF. The CDR3 DNA sequence: TGCAGTGCTAGTCCAGGGTCTAGTGGAAACACCATATATTTT.